Following are 12 T cell receptor beta chains from one sample sequenced in a study of blood T cell repertoires in COVID-19. The method was immunoSEQ multiplex PCR; TCRdb's version includes in-frame clones alone and lacks a portion of them. This sample has more than 95,000 clones; roughly 80% occur once, and the top ten carry 15%. Sequencing was performed on peripheral blood. Receptors were obtained from a woman at least 80 years old with acute or convalescent COVID-19.

The chain is built from TRBV28 and TRBJ2-5; 8 bases fit TRBD2. The CDR3 length is 13 residues. Germline CDR1 MDHEN, CDR2 SYDVKM. V was clipped by 11 bases and J by 5 bases; unmatched bases: 10. The CDR3 bases are TGTGCCGGCGGGGGGAGGAGGATGGAGACCCAGTACTTC. As protein: CAGGGRRMETQYF.

This rearrangement joins TRBV7-2 to TRBJ2-3; 7 nucleotides line up with TRBD2. Per germline, CDR1 SGHTA and CDR2 FQGNSA. The ends lost 2 bases at V and 5 bases at J; junction bases unmatched: 10. The CDR3 consists of 16 residues. This CDR3 reads CASSLRSAGVGDTQYF. CDR3 DNA: TGTGCCAGCAGCTTAAGGAGTGCGGGAGTCGGAGATACGCAGTATTTT.

CDR3 bases: TGTGCCAGCAGCGGCGGGGTAGCGAAAAGCTACAATGAGCAGTTCTTC. This gives the protein CASSGGVAKSYNEQFF. V usage is TRBV5-4 and J usage is TRBJ2-1; tentatively, D is TRBD2 (6 bases). CDR3 length equals 16 residues. The V end lost 4 bases, the J end lost 3 bases, and 17 bases lay between the germline ends. Germline V gene sequence: CDR1 SGHNT, CDR2 YYREEE (reference sequence).

This clone has more than one count but fewer than ten. The chain employs TRBV5-5 and TRBJ1-1; D not resolved. The CDR3 contains 15 residues. Trimming left V 0 bases short and J 7 bases short, with 16 bases between. Germline V CDR1 and CDR2: SGHKS, YYEKEE (reference sequence). The CDR3 bases are TGTGCCAGCAGCTTGGAAGGGCTCCGGGGTGATGAAGCTTTCTTT. Translation: CASSLEGLRGDEAFF.

The rearrangement joins TRBV28 to TRBJ1-3; 7 bases match TRBD1. The CDR3 totals 11 residues. With V trimmed by 5 bases and J by 16 bases, 8 bases remained unmatched. Germline-derived CDR1 and CDR2 are MDHEN and SYDVKM. CDR3 nucleotide sequence: TGTGCCAGCAGTCTTGCCGGGACAGTTTATTTT. Its translation is CASSLAGTVYF.

The genes are TRBV7-9 and TRBJ2-2; D uncertain. The length of the CDR3 is 15 residues. Germline V CDR1 and CDR2: SEHNR, FQNEAQ (reference sequence). V lost 5 bases and J lost 2, with 12 bases in between. The CDR3 DNA reads TGTGCCAGCAGCCGACTGCGGCTCAACACCGGGGAGCTGTTTTTT. Protein sequence: CASSRLRLNTGELFF.

The chain has TRBV11-2 and TRBJ1-3; weak D call: TRBD1 (5 bases). Germline lookup yields CDR1 SGHAT and CDR2 FQNNGV. Between the trimmed V and J ends, which lost 1 base and 1 base, there was a span of 8 bases. The CDR3 has 15 residues. The CDR3 sequence: CASSLVSGSGNTIYF. Written as DNA, the CDR3 is TGTGCCAGCAGCTTAGTATCAGGGTCTGGAAACACCATATATTTT.

V and J are TRBV5-4 and TRBJ1-4, with 7 bases fitting TRBD1. CDR3 length equals 16 residues. Per germline, CDR1 SGHNT and CDR2 YYREEE (reference sequence). Trimming removed 3 bases from V and 1 base from J; junction bases left unmatched: 6. This CDR3 is CASSSRQGGTNEKLFF. The CDR3 bases are TGTGCCAGCAGCTCGAGACAGGGAGGAACTAATGAAAAACTGTTTTTT.

V gene TRBV2 combines with J gene TRBJ1-4, with TRBD1 as a possible D gene (5 bases). Trimming cost V 6 bases and J 5 bases, with 13 bases left between them. CDR1 is SNHLY, CDR2 FYNNEI, per germline. The CDR3 is 14 amino acids. CDR3 loop: CASRPGHPNEKLFF. The DNA for the CDR3 is TGTGCCAGCAGGCCCGGACACCCAAATGAAAAACTGTTTTTT.

This sequence joins TRBV28 and TRBJ1-5; possibly TRBD1 for D (6 bases). V lost 6 bases to trimming and J lost 1 base, with 10 bases between them. CDR3 length: 14 residues. Germline values: CDR1 MDHEN, CDR2 SYDVKM. The CDR3 loop is CASSNGQSNQPQHF. CDR3 DNA: TGTGCCAGCAGCAACGGACAGAGCAATCAGCCCCAGCATTTT.

The rearrangement joins TRBV3-1 (or the pseudogene TRBV3-2) to TRBJ2-1; TRBD2 agrees at 9 bases. This CDR3 has 17 amino acids. V lost 0 bases, J lost 7 bases, and 10 bases stayed unmatched. Germline-derived CDR1 and CDR2 are LGHDT and YNNKEL (reference sequence). CDR3 DNA sequence: TGTGCCAGCAGCCAAGATATGGTGGCGGGAGGGGGAAATGAGCAGTTCTTC. Its protein is CASSQDMVAGGGNEQFF.

As regards this clone: This sample includes further DNA sequences coding for the same CDR3. The V gene is TRBV5-1, the J gene TRBJ1-1; D is undetermined. V lost 2 bases and J lost 0, with 5 bases in between. Germline V CDR1 and CDR2: SGHRS, YFSETQ. The CDR3 is 13 amino acids. CDR3 residues: CASSFNMNTEAFF. CDR3 nucleotide sequence: TGCGCCAGCAGCTTTAACATGAACACTGAAGCTTTCTTT.